This T cell receptor beta chain derives from a study of technical replicates of blood from a handful of donors. Sequencing was performed with immunoSEQ multiplex PCR; in TCRdb, only in-frame clones are kept and a portion is missing. This repertoire shows some 87,000 clones, 96% found once; its top ten account for around 0.33%. The sequence was obtained from a human donor in good health. The sample comprised T cells isolated from PBMCs.

The CDR3 is CASSFRTYNEQFF. CDR3 sequence (DNA): TGTGCCAGCAGTTTTCGGACATACAATGAGCAGTTCTTC. The chain recombines TRBV28 with TRBJ2-1; TRBD1 is a possible D gene (5 bases). Germline V gene sequence: CDR1 MDHEN, CDR2 SYDVKM. The CDR3 runs 13 residues. Trimming took off 3 bases at V and 4 bases at J, with 7 bases between the two ends.